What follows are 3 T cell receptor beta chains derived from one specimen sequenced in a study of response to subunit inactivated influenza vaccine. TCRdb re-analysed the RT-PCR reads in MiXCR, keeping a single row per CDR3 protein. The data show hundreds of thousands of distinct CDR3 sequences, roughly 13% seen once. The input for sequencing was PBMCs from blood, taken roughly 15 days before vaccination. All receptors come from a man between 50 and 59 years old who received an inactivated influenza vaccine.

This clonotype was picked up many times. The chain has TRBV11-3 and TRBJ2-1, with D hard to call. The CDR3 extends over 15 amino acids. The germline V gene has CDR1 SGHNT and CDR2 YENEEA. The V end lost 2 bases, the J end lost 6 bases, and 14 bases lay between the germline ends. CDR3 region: CASSLSSLLGNEQFF. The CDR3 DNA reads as TGTGCCAGCAGCTTAAGTTCCCTCCTGGGCAATGAGCAGTTCTTC. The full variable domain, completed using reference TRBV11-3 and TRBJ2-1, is EAGVVQSPRYKIIEKKQPVAFWCNPISGHNTLYWYLQNLGQGPELLIRYENEEAVDDSQLPKDRFSAERLKGVDSTLKIQPAELGDSAVYLCASSLSSLLGNEQFFGPGTRLTVL.

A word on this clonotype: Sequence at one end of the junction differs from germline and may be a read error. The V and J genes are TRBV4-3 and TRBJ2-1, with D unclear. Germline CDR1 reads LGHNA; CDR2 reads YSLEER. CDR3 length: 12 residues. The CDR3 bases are TGCGCCAGCAGCCAGGGGAAAAGTGAGCAGTCCTTC. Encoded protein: CASSQGKSEQSF.

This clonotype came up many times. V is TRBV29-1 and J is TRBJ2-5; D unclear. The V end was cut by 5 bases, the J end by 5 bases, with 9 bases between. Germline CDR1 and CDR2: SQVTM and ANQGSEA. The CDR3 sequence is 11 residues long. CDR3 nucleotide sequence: TGCAGCGTTAGGCCCGTGGAGACCCAGTACTTC. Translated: CSVRPVETQYF. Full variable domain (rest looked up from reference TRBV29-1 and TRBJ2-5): SAVISQKPSRDICQRGTSLTIQCQVDSQVTMMFWYRQQPGQSLTLIATANQGSEATYESGFVIDKFPISRPNLTFSTLTVSNMSPEDSSIYLCSVRPVETQYFGPGTRLLVL.